At least ten counts were recorded for the clone carrying this T cell receptor beta chain. After removal of 6 bases from V and 3 bases from J, the junction contained 7 bases not matched to a gene. CDR3 length equals 15 residues. Germline CDR1 MNHNS, CDR2 SASEGT. The data stem from a study of T cells after yellow fever vaccination. MiXCR, run by TCRdb on the 5' RACE reads, gives a single entry per CDR3 protein. The repertoire includes around 140,000 distinct CDR3 sequences, under 8% of them detected once, and more than 0.55% sits in the top ten. The J gene is TRBJ2-7, the V gene TRBV6-1, with 11 bases fitting TRBD2. The receptor's source is a man in his thirties or forties who received the YFV17D yellow fever vaccine. Sequencing used CD4+ T cells sorted from PBMCs, obtained 10 days after the yellow fever booster vaccination. CDR3 nucleotides: TGTGCCAGCAGGCATACTAGCGGGAGTGTCTACGAGCAGTACTTC. Amino acids: CASRHTSGSVYEQYF.